The sequence of this T cell receptor beta chain was determined in a study of cytomegalovirus exposure and HLA in healthy donors. This PCR relied on a set of 60 Vbeta primers and 13 Jbeta primers. TCRdb's copy holds only in-frame clones and misses some; the assay was immunoSEQ multiplex PCR. The table lists 100,000 or so clones, 84% of them singletons. To note about this clone: What it binds is not known.

Notes on the study in general: A reported reduction in N-insertions relative to the approximately 690-donor mean was seen in an Asian-associated ancestry cluster in a later analysis. A further, later analysis showed that HLA-associated TCR beta chains (compared with equally common others) were more clonally expanded.

From germline, CDR1 is SGHAT and CDR2 FQNNGV. Unmatched junction bases numbered 7, after V lost 1 base and J lost 5 bases. This CDR3 is built from 15 residues. Sequenced: PBMCs. The TCR comes from a young woman in good health and CMV-seronegative. The genes are TRBV11-2 and TRBJ2-5, with 7 bases that match TRBD2. The CDR3 here is CASSLAPWGGETQYF. The CDR3 DNA sequence: TGTGCCAGCAGCTTAGCTCCCTGGGGGGGGGAGACCCAGTACTTC.